The rows below give T cell receptor beta chains drawn from one sample of a study of Ad26.COV2.S vaccination and SARS-CoV-2 variants. Sequencing used immunoSEQ multiplex PCR; TCRdb keeps in-frame clones, though not all of them. Here the sample spans around 450,000 clones, approximately 88% being singletons. Specimen: peripheral blood, collected in a trial of Ad26.COV2.S vaccine versus placebo. These TCRs come from a person between 18 and 60 years old who received the Ad26.COV2.S COVID-19 vaccine or a placebo. The conserved cysteine and the conserved F or W are not part of the CDR3 here.

CDR3 protein: ASSILETGVGQPQH
V gene: TRBV19
J gene: TRBJ1-5

CDR3 protein: ASSQEVINTEAF
V gene: TRBV14
J gene: TRBJ1-1

CDR3 protein: ASSPAGGNQPQH
V gene: TRBV6-2/TRBV6-3
J gene: TRBJ1-5

CDR3 protein: SGYRGLQSYNEQF
V gene: TRBV29-1
J gene: TRBJ2-1

CDR3 protein: ASSGRQGPFTDTQY
V gene: TRBV11-1
J gene: TRBJ2-3

CDR3 protein: ASSQVQGTSGNTIY
V gene: TRBV3-1/TRBV3-2
J gene: TRBJ1-3

CDR3 protein: ASTHPVTTEAF
V gene: TRBV6-5
J gene: TRBJ1-1

CDR3 protein: ASSVGAGGVTGNEQF
V gene: TRBV9
J gene: TRBJ2-1

CDR3 protein: ASSVLTGGSGTQY
V gene: TRBV2
J gene: TRBJ2-5

CDR3 protein: ASSFPPRDISSGNTIY
V gene: TRBV28
J gene: TRBJ1-3

CDR3 protein: ASSLDRGSRSYEQY
V gene: TRBV5-4
J gene: TRBJ2-7

CDR3 protein: ASSQVPESSYNEQF
V gene: TRBV23-1
J gene: TRBJ2-1

CDR3 protein: ASSPMWGSTDTQY
V gene: TRBV7-8
J gene: TRBJ2-3

CDR3 protein: ASSLASGRGQETQY
V gene: TRBV7-2
J gene: TRBJ2-5

CDR3 protein: ASSLVGGASGNTIY
V gene: TRBV7-2
J gene: TRBJ1-3

CDR3 protein: ASSPTGPGELF
V gene: TRBV4-1
J gene: TRBJ2-2

CDR3 protein: ASSITVAGNQPQH
V gene: TRBV19
J gene: TRBJ1-5

CDR3 protein: ASSPRQDSNQPQH
V gene: TRBV6-2/TRBV6-3
J gene: TRBJ1-5

CDR3 protein: ASSYPLGRAGDTDTQY
V gene: TRBV7-9
J gene: TRBJ2-3

CDR3 protein: ASSLVGGQQFNSPLH
V gene: TRBV5-6
J gene: TRBJ1-6

CDR3 protein: ASRPTGVGDEKLF
V gene: TRBV2
J gene: TRBJ1-4

CDR3 protein: ASSPGRVLGEAF
V gene: TRBV7-9
J gene: TRBJ1-1

CDR3 protein: ATRTSGGQRGDEQF
V gene: TRBV10-3
J gene: TRBJ2-1

CDR3 protein: ASSPRGPTDTQY
V gene: TRBV18
J gene: TRBJ2-3

CDR3 protein: ASSASRTDIYGYT
V gene: TRBV6-2/TRBV6-3
J gene: TRBJ1-2

CDR3 protein: ASEGQINNEQF
V gene: TRBV28
J gene: TRBJ2-1

CDR3 protein: ASGLDRDRGHKNIQY
V gene: TRBV12-5
J gene: TRBJ2-4

CDR3 protein: ATSDSYDRGSFYNEQF
V gene: TRBV24-1
J gene: TRBJ2-1

CDR3 protein: ASSPTPGGGTQETQY
V gene: TRBV9
J gene: TRBJ2-5

CDR3 protein: ASSQEGLAGGLSYNEQF
V gene: TRBV4-3
J gene: TRBJ2-1

CDR3 protein: ASSLPPGQTVYNSPLH
V gene: TRBV7-2
J gene: TRBJ1-6

CDR3 protein: ASSQLAGSYEQY
V gene: TRBV4-1
J gene: TRBJ2-7

CDR3 protein: ASSRFATNEKLF
V gene: TRBV19
J gene: TRBJ1-4

CDR3 protein: ASNPTRGRTDTQY
V gene: TRBV6-5
J gene: TRBJ2-3

CDR3 protein: ASSLVSWGSSYEQY
V gene: TRBV11-2
J gene: TRBJ2-7

CDR3 protein: ASIPQDRGLHEQF
V gene: TRBV7-9
J gene: TRBJ2-1